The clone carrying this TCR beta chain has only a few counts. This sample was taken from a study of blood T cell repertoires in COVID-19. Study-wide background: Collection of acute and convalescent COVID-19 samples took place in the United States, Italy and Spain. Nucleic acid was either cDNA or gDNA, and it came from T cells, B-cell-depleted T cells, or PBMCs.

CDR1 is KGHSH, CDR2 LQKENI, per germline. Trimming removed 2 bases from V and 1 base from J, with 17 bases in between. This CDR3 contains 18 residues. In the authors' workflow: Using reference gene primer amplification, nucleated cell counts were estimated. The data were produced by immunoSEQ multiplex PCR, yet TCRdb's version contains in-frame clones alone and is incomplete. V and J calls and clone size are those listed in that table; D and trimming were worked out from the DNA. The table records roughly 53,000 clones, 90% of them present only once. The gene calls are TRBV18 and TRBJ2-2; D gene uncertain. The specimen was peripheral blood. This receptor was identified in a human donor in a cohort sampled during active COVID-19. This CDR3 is CASSPRLDRSRNTGELFF. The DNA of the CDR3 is TGTGCCAGCTCACCAAGGCTGGATCGTAGCAGGAACACCGGGGAGCTGTTTTTT.